The 20 T cell receptor beta chains below were found in one sample sequenced in a study of T cell responses to AZD1222 COVID-19 vaccine. Profiling relied on immunoSEQ multiplex PCR, and the TCRdb table lists in-frame clones only, not all of them. Seen here are just over 150,000 clones, approximately 86% observed once, and the top ten hold 6.9%. Material: peripheral blood, obtained after recovery from COVID-19. These receptors were taken from an adult who had recovered from COVID-19.

This chain connects TRBV6-5 to TRBJ1-2; D is uncertain. The ends were cut back, 6 bases at V and 0 bases at J, with 8 bases in the middle. The CDR3 loop spans 13 amino acids. Looked up from germline, CDR1 is MNHEY and CDR2 is SVGAGI. The CDR3 coding sequence is TGTGCCAGCAGGCCCACTTCTAACTATGGCTACACCTTC. Protein product: CASRPTSNYGYTF.

A single count supports this clone. The V and J genes are TRBV27 and TRBJ2-7; TRBD1 might be the D (6 bases). In germline, CDR1 is MNHEY, CDR2 SMNVEV (reference sequence). The CDR3 has 12 amino acids. V gave up 5 bases and J gave up 6 bases, with 11 bases separating them. CDR3 DNA: TGTGCCAGCAGTCAACAGGGCCTCGAGCAGTACTTC. Its protein product is CASSQQGLEQYF.

This rearrangement joins TRBV14 to TRBJ2-1; D unresolved. The CDR3 runs 13 residues. Deletions cut 0 bases from V and 8 bases from J, with 8 bases between. Germline CDR1 reads SGHDN; CDR2 reads FVKESK. In DNA, the CDR3 is TGTGCCAGCAGCCAAGATAATGGGGATGAGCAGTTCTTC. It codes for CASSQDNGDEQFF.

The chain joins TRBV5-6 to TRBJ1-4, with 7 bases fitting TRBD1. The CDR3 has 17 amino acids. With V trimmed by 0 bases and J by 8 bases, 13 bases remained unmatched. Per germline, CDR1 SGHDT and CDR2 YYEEEE. DNA of the CDR3: TGTGCCAGCAGCTTGGGGGACCGGGACAGTAAAAGGGAAAAACTGTTTTTT. Amino acid sequence: CASSLGDRDSKREKLFF.

The J gene is TRBJ1-3, the V gene TRBV15; D uncertain. With 0 bases removed from V and 0 bases from J, the gap between germline ends came to 12 bases. This CDR3 has 17 residues. Looked up from germline, CDR1 is LNHNV and CDR2 is YYDKDF (reference sequence). The CDR3 protein is CATSRERGIHSGNTIYF. The CDR3 DNA reads as TGTGCCACCAGCAGAGAACGAGGTATCCACTCTGGAAACACCATATATTTT.

This clone appeared a single time. The V gene is TRBV9, the J gene TRBJ2-2; 16 bases fit TRBD2. Trimming cost V 1 base and J 6 bases; bases outside gene matches: 6. Germline values: CDR1 SGDLS, CDR2 YYNGEE. The CDR3 covers 18 residues. The CDR3 DNA reads as TGTGCCAGCAGCGTAACAGGGACTAGCGGGGGGGCCGCCGGGGAGCTGTTTTTT. Protein product: CASSVTGTSGGAAGELFF.

The chain links TRBV20-1 to TRBJ1-2, with D unclear. The CDR3 extends over 10 amino acids. Germline CDR1 reads DFQATT; CDR2 reads SNEGSKA (reference sequence). The V gene lost 2 bases and the J gene lost 8 bases, with 6 bases spanning the gap. The CDR3 DNA follows: TGCAGTGCTAGATATGGGGGCTACACCTTC. Its protein product is CSARYGGYTF.

The rearrangement links TRBV19 to TRBJ2-5, with a weak D call TRBD2 (5 bases). Germline V gives CDR1 LNHDA, CDR2 SQIVND (reference sequence). The V end was cut by 1 base, the J end by 1 base, with 10 bases between. CDR3 length: 15 amino acids. For the CDR3, the DNA is TGTGCCAGTAGTATAGGGCCGGGATCCCAAGAGACCCAGTACTTC. Translating it yields CASSIGPGSQETQYF.

The rearrangement joins TRBV15 to TRBJ1-5; D unresolved. CDR3 length: 16 amino acids. V was trimmed by 3 bases and J by 0 bases, leaving 12 bases between them. CDR1 and CDR2 (germline): LNHNV, YYDKDF (reference sequence). CDR3 sequence reads: CATSRERARSNQPQHF. The CDR3 DNA follows: TGTGCCACCAGCAGGGAGAGGGCCCGTAGCAATCAGCCCCAGCATTTT.

This sequence joins TRBV11-1 and TRBJ2-5; TRBD1 matches 7 bases. The CDR3 sequence is 15 residues long. From germline, CDR1 is SGHAT and CDR2 FQDESV (reference sequence). V was clipped by 5 bases and J by 2 bases; unmatched bases: 8. Here the CDR3 reads CASSQGTVGQETQYF. The CDR3 bases are TGTGCCAGCAGCCAGGGGACAGTGGGACAAGAGACCCAGTACTTC.

The chain couples TRBV19 to TRBJ1-1; 12 nucleotides align to TRBD1. The CDR3 totals 17 residues. With 7 bases clipped from V and 2 bases from J, the junction kept 11 bases outside the gene matches. The germline CDR1 and CDR2 sequences are LNHDA and SQIVND (reference sequence). In DNA, the CDR3 is TGTGCCAGTACTAAAAGAGGGACAGGGGGCTTCAACACTGAAGCTTTCTTT. The encoded protein is CASTKRGTGGFNTEAFF.

The chain carries TRBV7-9 and TRBJ1-1; no reliable D call. Germline V gene sequence: CDR1 SEHNR, CDR2 FQNEAQ (reference sequence). V was cut by 5 bases and J by 5 bases, with 21 bases left in between. CDR3 length: 16 residues. DNA for the CDR3: TGTGCCAGCAGCCACCCTCTATGGGCCGGAGGGACTGAAGCTTTCTTT. Its protein product is CASSHPLWAGGTEAFF.

The chain joins TRBV3-1 (or the pseudogene TRBV3-2) to TRBJ1-5, with D tentatively TRBD1 (6 bases). CDR1 and CDR2 (germline): LGHDT, YNNKEL (reference sequence). V was shortened by 1 base and J by 3 bases, with 7 bases between the two germline ends. The length of the CDR3 is 14 residues. Written as DNA, the CDR3 is TGTGCCAGCAGCCAAGGGACAGTCAATCAGCCCCAGCATTTT. It translates to CASSQGTVNQPQHF.

J is TRBJ1-1 and V is TRBV6-5; D gene ambiguous. V was clipped by 0 bases and J by 5 bases, with 13 bases between them. CDR3 length: 15 amino acids. Germline-derived CDR1 and CDR2 are MNHEY and SVGAGI. As DNA, the CDR3 is TGTGCCAGCAGTTACTCGCCGGGGAGGGAGACTGAAGCTTTCTTT. It translates to CASSYSPGRETEAFF.

This clone has a single count. This chain joins TRBV29-1 and TRBJ2-3; no firm D call. Germline CDR1 is SQVTM and CDR2 is ANQGSEA. The length of the CDR3 is 13 residues. The germline V and J ends were trimmed by 3 bases and 1 base, with 8 bases remaining between them. CDR3 coding DNA: TGCAGCGTTGACCCCCAAGGCACAGATACGCAGTATTTT. Encoded protein: CSVDPQGTDTQYF.

This clone has only a few counts. The V gene is TRBV6-2 or TRBV6-3, the J gene TRBJ2-1; 8 bases are shared with TRBD2. The CDR3 consists of 17 residues. With V trimmed by 5 bases and J by 7 bases, 16 bases remained unmatched. The germline gives CDR1 MNHEY, CDR2 SVGEGT. The CDR3 nucleotides read TGTGCCAGCAGTCCCGAGCAGAGCGGGAGTTTATGGAATGAGCAGTTCTTC. Translated, it gives CASSPEQSGSLWNEQFF.

V usage is TRBV27 and J usage is TRBJ1-3; D uncertain. The length of the CDR3 is 14 residues. V was trimmed by 1 base and J by 0 bases, leaving 4 bases between them. Germline CDR1 is MNHEY and CDR2 is SMNVEV (reference sequence). CDR3 in DNA: TGTGCCAGCAGTTTATTGGGCTCTGGAAACACCATATATTTT. Its translation is CASSLLGSGNTIYF.

The chain joins TRBV19 to TRBJ2-5; D is unresolved. The germline gives CDR1 LNHDA, CDR2 SQIVND (reference sequence). V gave up 3 bases and J gave up 7 bases, with 12 bases separating them. The CDR3 is 13 residues long. The CDR3 DNA reads TGTGCCAGTAGTATCGTAGCCACTGGGACCCAGTACTTC. This sequence encodes CASSIVATGTQYF.

The chain joins TRBV6-2 or TRBV6-3 to TRBJ1-6; D unclear. The germline V gene has CDR1 MNHEY and CDR2 SVGEGT. V was pared by 5 bases and J by 10 bases, with 15 bases between. This CDR3 is built from 14 residues. The chain's CDR3 is CASSLLERNSPLHF. The CDR3, as DNA: TGTGCCAGCAGTCTCTTGGAGAGAAACTCACCCCTCCACTTT.

The chain uses TRBV9 and TRBJ2-3; TRBD2 is a possible D gene (7 bases). This CDR3 spans 17 amino acids. Trimming shortened V by 0 bases and J by 2 bases, and 16 bases separated the two germline ends. The germline gives CDR1 SGDLS, CDR2 YYNGEE. The CDR3 protein is CASSVAGGGGNTDTQYF. The DNA of the CDR3 is TGTGCCAGCAGCGTAGCGGGGGGAGGGGGGAACACAGATACGCAGTATTTT.